These 5 T cell receptor beta chains were sequenced from one sample in a study of shared clonotypes between healthy human individuals. Naive CD8 isolation took CD45RO-negative cells positively selected for CCR7 and excluded terminally differentiated effector memory CD45RA+ cells. Clones were read by immunoSEQ multiplex PCR, and TCRdb kept only the in-frame ones, dropping some. The sample lists some 2.1 million clones; roughly 94% were seen once. Input material: naive CD8+ T cells sorted from blood. These receptors originate from a man between 18 and 29 years old in good health.

The J gene is TRBJ2-1, the V gene TRBV7-2, with D perhaps matching TRBD1 or TRBD2 (5 bases each). This CDR3 spans 14 amino acids. Germline assignment: CDR1 SGHTA and CDR2 FQGNSA. Trimming cost V 10 bases and J 6 bases, with 19 bases left between them. This CDR3 is CATHPGDGFNEQFF. The CDR3 DNA sequence: TGTGCCACCCATCCCGGGGACGGGTTCAATGAGCAGTTCTTC.

CDR3 bases: TGTGCCAGCAGTGAAGCGCTTCTAGTTTCGCCCTACGAGCAGTACTTC. This translates into CASSEALLVSPYEQYF. This chain connects TRBV2 to TRBJ2-7; D not resolved. The germline V and J ends were trimmed by 0 bases and 2 bases, with 14 bases remaining between them. CDR1 and CDR2 from the germline V gene are SNHLY and FYNNEI. The CDR3 runs 16 residues.

The rearrangement uses TRBV9 and TRBJ1-6; 9 bases are a match to TRBD1. In germline, CDR1 is SGDLS, CDR2 YYNGEE. With V trimmed by 4 bases and J by 9 bases, 5 bases remained unmatched. The CDR3 is made up of 14 amino acids. DNA for the CDR3: TGTGCCAGCAGCTCAACAGGGGGCGTTTCACCCCTCCACTTT. This encodes CASSSTGGVSPLHF. The variable domain in full, with the rest retrieved from reference TRBV9 and TRBJ1-6, is DSGVTQTPKHLITATGQRVTLRCSPRSGDLSVYWYQQSLDQGLQFLIQYYNGEERAKGNILERFSAQQFPDLHSELNLSSLELGDSALYFCASSSTGGVSPLHFGNGTRLTVT.

This chain connects TRBV27 to TRBJ2-5, with 7 bases aligning to TRBD2. Germline V gives CDR1 MNHEY, CDR2 SMNVEV (reference sequence). The length of the CDR3 is 13 residues. With V trimmed by 4 bases and J by 4 bases, 3 bases remained unmatched. The CDR3: CASSSGLGETQYF. CDR3 bases: TGTGCCAGCAGTTCCGGACTAGGAGAGACCCAGTACTTC.

The chain links TRBV9 to TRBJ2-7, with 9 positions matching TRBD1. This CDR3 has 15 residues. Looked up from germline, CDR1 is SGDLS and CDR2 is YYNGEE. V lost 4 bases to trimming and J lost 5 bases; unmatched junction nucleotides: 10. The chain's CDR3 is CASSPRDRVSHEQYF. CDR3 nucleotide sequence: TGTGCCAGCAGCCCCCGGGACAGGGTGTCCCACGAGCAGTACTTC. Supplemented by reference TRBV9 and TRBJ2-7, the full variable domain reads DSGVTQTPKHLITATGQRVTLRCSPRSGDLSVYWYQQSLDQGLQFLIQYYNGEERAKGNILERFSAQQFPDLHSELNLSSLELGDSALYFCASSPRDRVSHEQYFGPGTRLTVT.